The rows below give T cell receptor beta chains drawn from one sample of a study of cytomegalovirus exposure and HLA in healthy donors. Sequenced by immunoSEQ multiplex PCR; TCRdb stores in-frame clones only, minus some. The sample has more than 200,000 clones, around 64% seen once. The specimen was PBMCs. These receptors all come from a man aged 35 to 55 in good health and CMV-seropositive. The CDR3 runs from the conserved cysteine through the conserved F or W. Clone sizes are given selectively: once, few, many, or a class where the clone is expanded.

>TRBV9|-
CASSVGDTGGYEQYF
>TRBV5-1|-
CASSLRPQPWEGSSGNTIYF
>TRBV7-9|few
CASSLGGQNYGYTF
>TRBV4-1|-
CASSQEGRTGSSYEQYF
>TRBV6-1|-
CASSDRDSNEQFF
>TRBV7-3|-
CASSPAALAGGPGEQFF
>TRBV6-6|once
CASRPGLAGGTGELFF
>TRBV11-2|-
CASSLGGGTANEKLFF
>TRBV6-1|-
CASSKQGANTEAFF
>TRBV19|-
CASSIVSGGLNEQFF
>TRBV19|-
CASTQGGQEPGGYGYTF
>TRBV7-2|-
CASSLVTGKDEQFF
>TRBV7-9|few
CASSFWDRAGAGELFF
>TRBV19|-
CASSIVSGGSAEQYF
>TRBV7-2|-
CASSSRDRATYEQYF
>TRBV9|-
CASTGQGDTGELFF
>TRBV7-3|-
CASSLREGETQYF
>TRBV6-5|few
CASSETGLYGYTF
>TRBV5-1|-
CASKESSGANVLTF
>TRBV11-2|-
CASSYPSGGPETQYF
>TRBV5-6|once
CASSRMGQGNTIYF
>TRBV6-6|-
CASSYFEEKAGGYTF
>TRBV6-1|-
CASTPGTIYEQYF
>TRBV6-5|-
CASKEAGTDTQYF
>TRBV29-1|-
CSVGPGGNQPQHF
>TRBV5-1|once
CASSRTSGGYTDTQYF
>TRBV15|-
CATSRVQGSQPQHF
>TRBV19|-
CASSIQGSVAEAFF
>TRBV11-1|few
CASSSRREGANVLTF
>TRBV5-4|-
CASSFGRNYNSPLHF
>TRBV5-1|-
CASSSPPRGTGELFF
>TRBV28|-
CASISLDRGWGTGNTIYF
>TRBV4-3|-
CASSQGVSQGSGYEQYF
>TRBV5-4|-
CASSPGQGSYEQYF
>TRBV15|-
CATSRGDRVSYTF
>TRBV5-1|-
CASSSLGSSGNTIYF
>TRBV10-2|-
CASSDRRLGTQYF
>TRBV25-1|-
CASRSQGLGNTEAFF
>TRBV7-9|-
CASSLVTDGGYGYTF
>TRBV7-8|-
CASSLGTGGWNEQFF
>TRBV7-9|-
CSSSLGRTGVNTEAFF
>TRBV19|-
CASSIGSRGVTEAFF
>TRBV11-2|-
CASSERVDYGYTF
>TRBV19|-
CASTTGVAPYTIYF